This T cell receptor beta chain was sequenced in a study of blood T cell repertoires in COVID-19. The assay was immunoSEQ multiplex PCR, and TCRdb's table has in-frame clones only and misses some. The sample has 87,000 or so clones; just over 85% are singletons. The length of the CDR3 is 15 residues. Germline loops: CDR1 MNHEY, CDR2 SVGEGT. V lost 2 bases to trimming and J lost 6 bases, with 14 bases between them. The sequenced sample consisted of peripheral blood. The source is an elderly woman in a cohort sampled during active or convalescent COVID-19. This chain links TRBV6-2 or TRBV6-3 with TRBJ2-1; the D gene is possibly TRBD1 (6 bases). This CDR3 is CASSYGPKGGNEQFF. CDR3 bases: TGTGCCAGCAGTTACGGGCCTAAAGGGGGCAATGAGCAGTTCTTC.